This T cell receptor beta chain was found in a study of blood T cells in healthy people across ages. For the study at large: Template switching retrieved approximately one barcoded beta molecule for each two T cells.

Points from the study as a whole: The study found more naive CD4+ cells and higher diversity in long-lived than aged donors.

With a J-beta primer mix and a sample-barcoded 5' primer, a second PCR ran roughly 6 to 11 cycles. Unique molecular identifiers of 12 random nucleotides labeled each cDNA. TCRdb re-derived calls from the 5' RACE reads in MiXCR, one entry per CDR3 protein. The data show approximately 940,000 distinct CDR3 sequences, approximately 49% seen once. As regards this clonotype: Its target is unknown.

The CDR3 has 14 residues. Trimming removed 10 bases at V and 8 bases at J, with 22 bases between. Per the germline V gene, CDR1 is MNHNS and CDR2 is SASEGT. The TCR comes from a man under 40 in good health. Material for sequencing was blood. V usage is TRBV6-1 and J usage is TRBJ2-3, with D possibly being TRBD2 (5 bases). This CDR3 is CATQPPGNLGTQYF. The CDR3 nucleotides read TGTGCCACCCAACCACCGGGGAACCTAGGTACGCAGTATTTT.